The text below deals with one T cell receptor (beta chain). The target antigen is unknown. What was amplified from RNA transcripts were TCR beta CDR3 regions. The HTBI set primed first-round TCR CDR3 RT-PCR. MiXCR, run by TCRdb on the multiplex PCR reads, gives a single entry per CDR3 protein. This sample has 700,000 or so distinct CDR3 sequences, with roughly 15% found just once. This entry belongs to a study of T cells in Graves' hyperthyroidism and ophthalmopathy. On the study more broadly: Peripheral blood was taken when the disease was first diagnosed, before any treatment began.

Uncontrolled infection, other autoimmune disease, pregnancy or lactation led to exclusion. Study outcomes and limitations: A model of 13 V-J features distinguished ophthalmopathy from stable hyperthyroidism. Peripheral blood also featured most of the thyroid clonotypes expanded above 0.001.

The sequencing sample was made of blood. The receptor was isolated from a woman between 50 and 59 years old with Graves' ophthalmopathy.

CDR3: CAISDDEGKGRGPGEQFF. The CDR3 DNA follows: TGTGCCATCAGTGACGATGAAGGGAAGGGCAGGGGGCCCGGGGAGCAGTTCTTC. This sequence joins TRBV10-3 and TRBJ2-1, with 8 positions matching TRBD1. J gave up 10 bases and V 3 bases, and 20 bases lay outside the gene matches. The CDR3 runs to 18 residues. Germline values: CDR1 ENHRY, CDR2 SYGVKD.